This TCR beta chain was profiled in a study of T-cell reconstitution after alpha-beta-depleted transplantation in children. TCRbeta library construction was performed incorporating unique molecular identifiers. In TCRdb, the PCR reads were re-called with MiXCR into one record per CDR3 protein. The sample has 200,000 or so distinct CDR3 sequences; approximately 6.3% are singletons. Many counts were recorded for this clonotype. Sequenced material: PBMCs, taken before TCRalphabeta/CD19-depleted stem cell transplant. This clonotype originated in a boy younger than 10 with acute lymphoblastic leukemia, due to receive a stem cell transplant.

The CDR3 region is CSASPSDLNEQFF. The DNA for the CDR3 is TGCAGTGCTAGCCCTTCGGATCTCAATGAGCAGTTCTTC. The rearrangement uses TRBV20-1 and TRBJ2-1, with unresolved D. Germline CDR1 reads DFQATT; CDR2 reads SNEGSKA (reference sequence). Trimming shortened V by 3 bases and J by 6 bases, and 12 bases separated the two germline ends. The CDR3 loop spans 13 amino acids.